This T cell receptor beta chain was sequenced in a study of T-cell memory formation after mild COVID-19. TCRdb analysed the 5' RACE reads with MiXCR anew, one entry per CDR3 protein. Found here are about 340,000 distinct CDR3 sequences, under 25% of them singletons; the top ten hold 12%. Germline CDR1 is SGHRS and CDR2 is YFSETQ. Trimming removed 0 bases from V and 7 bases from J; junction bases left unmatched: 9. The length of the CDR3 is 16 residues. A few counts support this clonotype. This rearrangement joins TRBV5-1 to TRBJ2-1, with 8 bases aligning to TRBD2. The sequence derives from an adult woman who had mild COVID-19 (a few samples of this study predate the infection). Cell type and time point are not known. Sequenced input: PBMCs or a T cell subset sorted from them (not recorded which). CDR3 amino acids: CASSLGRGALGNEQFF. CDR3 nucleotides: TGCGCCAGCAGCTTGGGGCGGGGGGCCCTTGGGAATGAGCAGTTCTTC.